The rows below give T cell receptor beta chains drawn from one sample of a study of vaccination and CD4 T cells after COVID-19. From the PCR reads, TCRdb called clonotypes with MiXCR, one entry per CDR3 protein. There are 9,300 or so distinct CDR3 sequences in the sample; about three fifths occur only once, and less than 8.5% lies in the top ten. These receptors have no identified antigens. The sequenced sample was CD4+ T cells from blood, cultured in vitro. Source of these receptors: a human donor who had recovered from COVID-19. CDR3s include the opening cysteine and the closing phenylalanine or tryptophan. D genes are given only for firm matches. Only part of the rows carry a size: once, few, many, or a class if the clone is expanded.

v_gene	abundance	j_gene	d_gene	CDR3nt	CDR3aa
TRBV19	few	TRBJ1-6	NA	TGTGCCAGTAGTCCAGAAAATAATTCACCCCTCCACTTT	CASSPENNSPLHF
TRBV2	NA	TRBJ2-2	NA	TGTGCCAGCAGTGAAGATAGCGCCAACACCGGGGAGCTGTTTTTT	CASSEDSANTGELFF
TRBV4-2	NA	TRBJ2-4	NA	TGTGCCAGCAGCCAAGACCACGTGACAGGAGCCAAAAACATTCAGTACTTC	CASSQDHVTGAKNIQYF
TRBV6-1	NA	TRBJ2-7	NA	TGTGCCAGCAGTGGATCCGGGACCCGGTCGCGGGCACAGTACTTC	CASSGSGTRSRAQYF
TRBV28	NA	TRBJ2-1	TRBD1	TGTGCCAGCAGTTTACTTACCTACAGGGGGCAGAATGAGCAGTTCTTC	CASSLLTYRGQNEQFF
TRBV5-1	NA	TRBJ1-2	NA	TGCGCCAGCTCGAAGACAGACTATGGCTACACCTTC	CASSKTDYGYTF
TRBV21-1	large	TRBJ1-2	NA	TGTGCCAGCAGCAAACCAAGGACAGGGGATGGCTACACCTTC	CASSKPRTGDGYTF
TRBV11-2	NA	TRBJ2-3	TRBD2	TGTGCCAGCAGCTTATTTCTTAGGCGGGGGGGCACAGATACGCAGTATTTT	CASSLFLRRGGTDTQYF
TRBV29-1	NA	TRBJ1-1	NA	TGCAGCGTTGTCGGCGGACATTTGAACACTGAAGCTTTCTTT	CSVVGGHLNTEAFF
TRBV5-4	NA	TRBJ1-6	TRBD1	TGTGCCAGCAGCTCGGAAACAGGGGGTCATTCACCCCTCCACTTT	CASSSETGGHSPLHF
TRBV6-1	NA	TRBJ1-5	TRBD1	TGTGCCAGCCTAGCGTCGACAGGGACTGATGGCCAGCCCCAGCATTTT	CASLASTGTDGQPQHF
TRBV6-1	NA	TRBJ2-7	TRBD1	TGTGCCAGCAGCTCCGACAGGGGCGAGCAGTACTTC	CASSSDRGEQYF
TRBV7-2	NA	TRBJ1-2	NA	TGTGCCAGCAGCTTAGAGCGGGTTGGCTACACCTTC	CASSLERVGYTF
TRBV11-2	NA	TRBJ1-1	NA	TGTGCCAGCAGCTTAGACAGGGACACTGAAGCTTTCTTT	CASSLDRDTEAFF
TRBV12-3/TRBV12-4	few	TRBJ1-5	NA	TGTGCCAGCGGCCAGGGTGGGGCTGGGAATCAGCCCCAGCATTTT	CASGQGGAGNQPQHF
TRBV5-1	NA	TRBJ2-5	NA	TGCGCCAGCAGCTTGGTAGTAGGGGCCCAACAAGAGACCCAGTACTTC	CASSLVVGAQQETQYF
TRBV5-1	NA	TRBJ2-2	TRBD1	TGCGCCAGCAGCCTCAACACGGGACAGCCCACCGGGGAGCTGTTTTTT	CASSLNTGQPTGELFF
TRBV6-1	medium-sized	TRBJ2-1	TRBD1	TGTGCCAGCAGTCCCTCCGGGACAGGGCCATACAATGAGCAGTTCTTC	CASSPSGTGPYNEQFF
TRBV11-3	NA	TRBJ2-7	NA	TGTGCCAGCAGCTCCAAGGGATCCGGCTTGGGCGAGCAGTACTTC	CASSSKGSGLGEQYF
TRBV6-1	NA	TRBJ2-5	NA	TGTGCCAGCACCAACACAGACCAAGAGACCCAGTACTTC	CASTNTDQETQYF
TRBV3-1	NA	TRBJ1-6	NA	TGTGCCAGCAGCCAAGCCGACTCCTATAATTCACCCCTCCACTTT	CASSQADSYNSPLHF
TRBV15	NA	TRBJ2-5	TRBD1	TGTGCCACCAGCAGATCCCCCCGAGGGGGCTTGGAGACCCAGTACTTC	CATSRSPRGGLETQYF
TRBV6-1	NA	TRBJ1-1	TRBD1	TGTGCCAGCAGTAATAAACAGGGGGCTATCACTGAAGCTTTCTTT	CASSNKQGAITEAFF
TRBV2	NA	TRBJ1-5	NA	TGTGCCAGCAGTGAATTGGGACGGGTCAATCAGCCCCAGCATTTT	CASSELGRVNQPQHF
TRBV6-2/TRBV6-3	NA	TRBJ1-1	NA	TGTGCCAGCAGTTACAGGGGCTCCACTGAAGCTTTCTTT	CASSYRGSTEAFF
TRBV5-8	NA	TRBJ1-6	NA	TGTGCCAGCACCATCCTAGGTTCACCCCTCCACTTT	CASTILGSPLHF
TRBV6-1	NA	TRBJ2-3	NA	TGTGCCAGCAGGGGGAGAAGCACAGATACGCAGTATTTT	CASRGRSTDTQYF
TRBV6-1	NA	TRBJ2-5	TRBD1	TGTGCCAGCCTATACAGGGGGCGGGGGGAGACCCAGTACTTC	CASLYRGRGETQYF
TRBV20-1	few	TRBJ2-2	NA	TGCAGTGCTAGACAGGAGAACACCGGGGAGCTGTTTTTT	CSARQENTGELFF
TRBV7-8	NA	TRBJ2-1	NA	TGTGCCAGCAGCTTAAGGGCAGATAACAATGAGCAGTTCTTC	CASSLRADNNEQFF
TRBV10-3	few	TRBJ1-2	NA	TGTGCCATCAGTTCGTACTCAGAAGGATATGGCTACACCTTC	CAISSYSEGYGYTF
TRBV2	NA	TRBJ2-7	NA	TGTGCCAGCAGTGTAGCCCGTGCTGGGTACGAGCAGTACTTC	CASSVARAGYEQYF
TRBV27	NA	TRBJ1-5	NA	TGTGCCAGCAGTTTCCGGTCTAGGGGGGATCAGCCCCAGCATTTT	CASSFRSRGDQPQHF
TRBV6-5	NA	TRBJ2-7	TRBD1	TGTGCCAGCAGTTATACAAAATCGGCCGGGACAGCGGTTGATTGGGAGCAGTACTTC	CASSYTKSAGTAVDWEQYF
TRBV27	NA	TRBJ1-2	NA	TGTGCCAGCAGTAGCGGGACGTATGGTGGCTACACCTTC	CASSSGTYGGYTF
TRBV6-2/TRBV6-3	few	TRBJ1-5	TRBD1	TGTGCCAGCAGTGGGACAGGGGGTCAGCCCCAGCATTTT	CASSGTGGQPQHF
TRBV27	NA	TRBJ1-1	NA	TGTGCCAGCAGTTCGGATGTAGGTACTGAAGCTTTCTTT	CASSSDVGTEAFF
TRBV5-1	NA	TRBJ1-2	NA	TGCGCCAGCAGCCCGGGAAGCGGGTTAGCTAACTATGGCTACACCTTC	CASSPGSGLANYGYTF
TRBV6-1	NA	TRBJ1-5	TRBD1	TGTGCCAGCAGTCGGACAGGGGGCAATCAGCCCCAGCATTTT	CASSRTGGNQPQHF
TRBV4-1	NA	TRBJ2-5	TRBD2	TGCGCCAGCAGCCAATTTCCCTCGGGGGGGCGGGAGACCCAGTACTTC	CASSQFPSGGRETQYF